A selection of T cell receptor beta chains follows, all from one sample in a study of Ad26.COV2.S vaccination and SARS-CoV-2 variants. The assay was immunoSEQ multiplex PCR, and TCRdb's table has in-frame clones only and misses some. The sample lists about 460,000 clones; 80% to 90% were seen once. The source material was peripheral blood, sampled in a trial of Ad26.COV2.S vaccine versus placebo. These receptors were collected from a person between 18 and 60 years old who received the Ad26.COV2.S COVID-19 vaccine or a placebo. Both conserved end residues are part of each CDR3. The order of the fields is V gene, clone size, J gene, CDR3 protein. Clone size, where shown, is once, few, many, or a class for clones that have expanded.

>TRBV14|once|TRBJ2-7
CASSQAGRGLANYEQYF
>TRBV30|NA|TRBJ1-2
CAWSVPGRGGGYTF
>TRBV7-7|NA|TRBJ2-7
CASSLGRNYEQYF
>TRBV3-1/TRBV3-2|NA|TRBJ1-5
CASSQGGQGVSQPQHF
>TRBV3-1/TRBV3-2|NA|TRBJ2-7
CASSQDRTSGSYEQYF
>TRBV19|once|TRBJ2-5
CASSIDLSSVWETQYF
>TRBV27|NA|TRBJ2-5
CASSLPGETQYF
>TRBV7-8|NA|TRBJ2-7
CASSLRQGWPYEQYF
>TRBV7-9|NA|TRBJ2-1
CASSPGSNEQFF
>TRBV6-5|NA|TRBJ1-2
CASSQGGGGNYGYTF
>TRBV6-5|NA|TRBJ1-2
CASSLGLIYGYTF
>TRBV6-2/TRBV6-3|NA|TRBJ2-2
CASSYLAGGTGELFF
>TRBV6-5|NA|TRBJ1-1
CASSYLRGGQSHEAFF
>TRBV5-1|NA|TRBJ2-2
CASSLVTGFGGELFF
>TRBV6-1|NA|TRBJ2-7
CASSDLYEQYF
>TRBV7-2|NA|TRBJ1-1
CASSLAMNTEAFF
>TRBV27|once|TRBJ1-6
CASSLRGHSYNSPLHF
>TRBV15|NA|TRBJ2-3
CATSRDASGRAEDTQYF
>TRBV11-2|once|TRBJ2-7
CASSPGTSETYEQYF
>TRBV3-1/TRBV3-2|NA|TRBJ2-1
CASSTLGASGDGVFF
>TRBV7-6|NA|TRBJ1-2
CASSLVLQGDGYTF
>TRBV7-2|NA|TRBJ2-5
CASSYGTGTYETQYF
>TRBV27|NA|TRBJ1-1
CASSPGTGARNTEAFF
>TRBV2|NA|TRBJ1-1
CASRYRGNTEAFF
>TRBV7-2|NA|TRBJ2-7
CASSLGFRGASEQYF
>TRBV19|NA|TRBJ1-5
CASMKTLREGDPQHF
>TRBV7-9|once|TRBJ2-7
CASSLYTEISYEQYF
>TRBV2|once|TRBJ2-7
CASIPARSSYEQYF
>TRBV7-3|many|TRBJ1-5
CASSLPLETGPNQPQHF
>TRBV6-5|NA|TRBJ2-5
CASSDIQETQYF
>TRBV7-7|once|TRBJ2-5
CASSPLPARTGQETQYF
>TRBV5-5|NA|TRBJ2-5
CASSTTRGHQETQYF
>TRBV11-2|once|TRBJ2-1
CASSLFSYNEQFF
>TRBV11-2|NA|TRBJ2-7
CASRPVWGVASYEQYF
>TRBV6-5|NA|TRBJ1-2
CASKQGTNYGYTF
>TRBV6-5|NA|TRBJ2-7
CASVWGASYEQYF
>TRBV7-9|NA|TRBJ2-7
CASSGGQAYEQYF
>TRBV7-3|NA|TRBJ2-1
CASSLRGSSYNEQFF
>TRBV28|NA|TRBJ1-4
CASSLRGRNEKLFF
>TRBV9|NA|TRBJ2-3
CASSHRTGYPSTDTQYF
>TRBV7-2|NA|TRBJ1-5
CASSLASGGNQPQHF
>TRBV18|NA|TRBJ1-2
CASSPVEGKRRYGYTF